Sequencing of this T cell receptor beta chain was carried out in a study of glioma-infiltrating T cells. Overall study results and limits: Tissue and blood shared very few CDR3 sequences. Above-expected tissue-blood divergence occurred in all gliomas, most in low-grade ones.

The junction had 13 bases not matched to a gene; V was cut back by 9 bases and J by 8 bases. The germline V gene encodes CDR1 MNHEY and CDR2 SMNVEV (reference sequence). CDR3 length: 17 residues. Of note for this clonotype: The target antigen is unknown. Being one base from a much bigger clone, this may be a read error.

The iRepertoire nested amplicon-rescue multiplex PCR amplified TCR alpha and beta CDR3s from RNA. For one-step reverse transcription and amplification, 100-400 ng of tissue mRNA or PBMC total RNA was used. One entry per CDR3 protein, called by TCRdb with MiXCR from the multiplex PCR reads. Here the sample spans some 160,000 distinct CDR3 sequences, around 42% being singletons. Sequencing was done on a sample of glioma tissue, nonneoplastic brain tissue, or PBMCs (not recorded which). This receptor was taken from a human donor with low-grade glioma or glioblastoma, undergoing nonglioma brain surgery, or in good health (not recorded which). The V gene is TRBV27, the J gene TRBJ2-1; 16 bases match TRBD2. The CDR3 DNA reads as TGTGCCAGGAGTCCGCCACCGGGACTAGCGGGAGGGCATGAGCAGTTCTTC. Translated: CARSPPPGLAGGHEQFF.